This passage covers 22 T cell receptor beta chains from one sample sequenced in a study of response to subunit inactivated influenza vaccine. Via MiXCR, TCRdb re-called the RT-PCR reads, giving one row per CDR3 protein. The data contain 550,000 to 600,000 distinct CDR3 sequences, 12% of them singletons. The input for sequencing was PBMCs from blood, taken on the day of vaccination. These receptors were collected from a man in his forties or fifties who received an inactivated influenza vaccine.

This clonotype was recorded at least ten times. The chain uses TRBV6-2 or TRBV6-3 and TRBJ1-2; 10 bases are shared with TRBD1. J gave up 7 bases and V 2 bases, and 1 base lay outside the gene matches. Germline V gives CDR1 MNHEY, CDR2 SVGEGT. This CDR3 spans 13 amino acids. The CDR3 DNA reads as TGTGCCAGCAGTTACGACAGGGGGCTTGGCTACACCTTC. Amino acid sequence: CASSYDRGLGYTF.

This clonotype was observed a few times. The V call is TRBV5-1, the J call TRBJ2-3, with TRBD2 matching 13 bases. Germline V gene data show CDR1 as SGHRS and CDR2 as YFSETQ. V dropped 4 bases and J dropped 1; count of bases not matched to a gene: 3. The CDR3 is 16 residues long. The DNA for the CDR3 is TGCGCCAGCAGCGGGACTAGCGGGGCCCGCACAGATACGCAGTATTTT. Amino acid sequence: CASSGTSGARTDTQYF.

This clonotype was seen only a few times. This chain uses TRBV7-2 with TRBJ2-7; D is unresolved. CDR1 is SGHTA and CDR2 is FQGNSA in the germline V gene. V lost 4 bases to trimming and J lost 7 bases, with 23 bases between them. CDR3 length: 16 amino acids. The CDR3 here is CASSSRRLRPVREQYF. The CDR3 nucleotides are TGTGCCAGCAGCTCTCGACGTCTCCGCCCCGTCCGAGAGCAGTACTTC.

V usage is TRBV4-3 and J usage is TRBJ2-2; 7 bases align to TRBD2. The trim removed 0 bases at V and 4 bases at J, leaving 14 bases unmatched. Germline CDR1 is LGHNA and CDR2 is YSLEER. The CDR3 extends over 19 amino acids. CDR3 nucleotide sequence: TGCGCCAGCAGCCAAGAATCGACCTCACCGGGACTACCCACCGGGGAGCTGTTTTTT. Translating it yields CASSQESTSPGLPTGELFF.

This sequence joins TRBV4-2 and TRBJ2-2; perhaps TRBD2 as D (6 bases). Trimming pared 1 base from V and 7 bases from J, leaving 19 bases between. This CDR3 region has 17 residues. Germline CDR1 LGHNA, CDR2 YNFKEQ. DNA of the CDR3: TGTGCCAGCAGCCAAGTCTCGCGGGACGTGGGAGGCGGGGAGCTGTTTTTT. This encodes CASSQVSRDVGGGELFF.

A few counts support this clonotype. The CDR3 DNA sequence: TGTGCCAGCAGCTTTCAACCGCAGGGGCTAGGCACCGGGGAGCTGTTTTTT. This translates into CASSFQPQGLGTGELFF. The rearrangement joins TRBV6-1 to TRBJ2-2, with TRBD1 as a possible D gene (6 bases). The length of the CDR3 is 17 residues. Trimming shortened V by 6 bases and J by 4 bases, and 21 bases separated the two germline ends. Germline CDR1 and CDR2: MNHNS and SASEGT.

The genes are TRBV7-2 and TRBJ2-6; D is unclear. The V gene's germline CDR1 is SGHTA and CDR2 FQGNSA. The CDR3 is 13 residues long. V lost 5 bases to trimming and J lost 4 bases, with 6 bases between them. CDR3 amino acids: CASSPYGANVLTF. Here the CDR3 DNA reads TGTGCCAGCAGCCCTTACGGGGCCAACGTCCTGACTTTC.

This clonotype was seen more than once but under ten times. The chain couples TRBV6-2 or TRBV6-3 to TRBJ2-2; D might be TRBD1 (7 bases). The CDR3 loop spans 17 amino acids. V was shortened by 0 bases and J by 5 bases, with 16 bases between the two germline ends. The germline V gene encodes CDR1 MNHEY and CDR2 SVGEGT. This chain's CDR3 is CASSYSGGRSGTGELFF. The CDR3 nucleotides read TGTGCCAGCAGTTACTCAGGGGGCCGCAGCGGGACCGGGGAGCTGTTTTTT.

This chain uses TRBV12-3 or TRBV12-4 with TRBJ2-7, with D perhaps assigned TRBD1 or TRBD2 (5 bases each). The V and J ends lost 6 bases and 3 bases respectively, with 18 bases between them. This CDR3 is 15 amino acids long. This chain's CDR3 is CASRSSGTPNYEQYF. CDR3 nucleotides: TGTGCCAGCAGATCCTCCGGGACCCCAAACTACGAGCAGTACTTC.

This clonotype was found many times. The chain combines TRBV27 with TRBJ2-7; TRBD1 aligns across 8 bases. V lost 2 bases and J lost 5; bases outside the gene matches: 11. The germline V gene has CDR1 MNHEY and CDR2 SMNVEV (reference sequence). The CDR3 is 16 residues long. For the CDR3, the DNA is TGTGCCAGCAGTTTAGTAGGACAGGGTTCATCGGACGAGCAGTACTTC. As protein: CASSLVGQGSSDEQYF.

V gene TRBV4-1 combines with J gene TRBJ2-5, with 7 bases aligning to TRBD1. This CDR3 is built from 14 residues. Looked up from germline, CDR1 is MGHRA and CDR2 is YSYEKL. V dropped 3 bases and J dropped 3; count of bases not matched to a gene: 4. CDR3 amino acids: CASSQAQGEETQYF. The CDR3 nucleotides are TGCGCCAGCAGCCAGGCTCAGGGGGAAGAGACCCAGTACTTC.

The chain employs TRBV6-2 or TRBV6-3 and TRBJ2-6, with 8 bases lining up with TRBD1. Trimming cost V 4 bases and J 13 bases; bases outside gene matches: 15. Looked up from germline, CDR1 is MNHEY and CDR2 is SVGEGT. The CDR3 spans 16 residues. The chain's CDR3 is CASSSSQIGTGLVLTF. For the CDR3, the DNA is TGTGCCAGCAGTTCCTCGCAAATCGGGACAGGCCTAGTCCTGACTTTC.

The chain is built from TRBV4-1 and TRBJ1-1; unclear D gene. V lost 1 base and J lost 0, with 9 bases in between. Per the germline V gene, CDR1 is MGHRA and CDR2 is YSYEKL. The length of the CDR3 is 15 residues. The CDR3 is CASSQGNGLNTEAFF. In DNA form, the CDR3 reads TGCGCCAGCAGCCAAGGGAACGGTCTGAACACTGAAGCTTTCTTT.

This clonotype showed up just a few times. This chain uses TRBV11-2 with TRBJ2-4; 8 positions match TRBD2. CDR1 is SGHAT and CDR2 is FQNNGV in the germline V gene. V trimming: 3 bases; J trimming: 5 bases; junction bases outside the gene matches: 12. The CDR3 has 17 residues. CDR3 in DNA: TGTGCCAGCAGCTTGTTTTTACGGGGGGGTGTCCAAAACATTCAGTACTTC. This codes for CASSLFLRGGVQNIQYF.

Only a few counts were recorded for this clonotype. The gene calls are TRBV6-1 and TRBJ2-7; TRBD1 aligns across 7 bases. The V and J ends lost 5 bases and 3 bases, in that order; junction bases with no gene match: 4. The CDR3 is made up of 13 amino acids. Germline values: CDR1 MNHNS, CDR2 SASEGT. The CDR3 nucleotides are TGTGCCAGCAGTCATGACAGGGACTACGAGCAGTACTTC. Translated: CASSHDRDYEQYF.

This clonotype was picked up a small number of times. CDR3 protein: CASSLYNSASSYEQYF. The DNA of the CDR3 is TGCGCCAGCAGCCTTTACAATTCTGCGAGCTCCTACGAGCAGTACTTC. This chain connects TRBV5-1 to TRBJ2-7; D call uncertain. This CDR3 region has 16 residues. Trimming removed 4 bases at V and 0 bases at J, with 17 bases between. CDR1 and CDR2 (germline): SGHRS, YFSETQ.

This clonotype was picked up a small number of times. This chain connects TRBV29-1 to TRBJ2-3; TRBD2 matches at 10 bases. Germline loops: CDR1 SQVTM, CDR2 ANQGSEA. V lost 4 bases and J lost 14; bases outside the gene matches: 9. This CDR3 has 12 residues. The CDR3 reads CSVVGLAGVLYF. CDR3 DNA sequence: TGCAGCGTTGTTGGGCTAGCGGGAGTCCTGTATTTT.

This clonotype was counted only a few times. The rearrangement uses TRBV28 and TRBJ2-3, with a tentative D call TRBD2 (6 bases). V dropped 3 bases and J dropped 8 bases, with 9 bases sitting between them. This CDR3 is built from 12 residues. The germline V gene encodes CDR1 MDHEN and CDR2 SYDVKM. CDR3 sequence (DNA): TGTGCCAGCAGTTTTTCGCGGGGTACGCAGTATTTT. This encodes CASSFSRGTQYF.

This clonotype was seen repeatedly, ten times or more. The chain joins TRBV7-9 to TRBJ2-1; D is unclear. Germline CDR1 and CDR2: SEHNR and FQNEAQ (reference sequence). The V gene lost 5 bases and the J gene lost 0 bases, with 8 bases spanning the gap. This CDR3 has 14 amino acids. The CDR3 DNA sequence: TGTGCCAGCAGCAGCGTAGGCTCCTACAATGAGCAGTTCTTC. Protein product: CASSSVGSYNEQFF.

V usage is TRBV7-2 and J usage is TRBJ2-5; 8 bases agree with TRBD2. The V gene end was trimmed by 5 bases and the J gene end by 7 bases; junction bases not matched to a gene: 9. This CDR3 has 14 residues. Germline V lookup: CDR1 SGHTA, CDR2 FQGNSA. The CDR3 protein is CASSPQAGAGTQYF. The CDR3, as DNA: TGTGCCAGCAGCCCCCAAGCGGGGGCAGGGACCCAGTACTTC.

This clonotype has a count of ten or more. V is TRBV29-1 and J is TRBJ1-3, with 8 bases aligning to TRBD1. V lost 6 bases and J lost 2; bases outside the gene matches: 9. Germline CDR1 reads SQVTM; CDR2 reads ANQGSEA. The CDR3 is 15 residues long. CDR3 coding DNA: TGCAGCGTGACAGACAGGGGAGGCCCTGGAAACACCATATATTTT. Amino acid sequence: CSVTDRGGPGNTIYF.

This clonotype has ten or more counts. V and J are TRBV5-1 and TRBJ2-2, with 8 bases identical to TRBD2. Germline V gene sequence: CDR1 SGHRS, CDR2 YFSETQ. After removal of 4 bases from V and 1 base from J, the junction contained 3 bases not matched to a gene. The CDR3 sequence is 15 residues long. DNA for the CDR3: TGCGCCAGCAGCCTTAGCGGGAAGAACACCGGGGAGCTGTTTTTT. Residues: CASSLSGKNTGELFF.